This T cell receptor (beta chain) was sequenced during a study of spatial heterogeneity in lung cancer. Study-level points and caveats: Resection blood, more than follow-up blood, showed ubiquitous expanded tumor TCRs.

As for time point: blood at routine non-recurrence follow-up after resection. The CDR3 loop spans 16 amino acids. V shed 7 bases and J 5 bases; nucleotides not matched to a gene: 15. The V gene's germline CDR1 is DFQATT and CDR2 SNEGSKA (reference sequence). The table lists this clonotype with a few counts. What it recognizes is unknown. In the library, each TCR cDNA molecule bore its own unique molecular identifier. One entry per CDR3 protein, called by TCRdb with MiXCR from the 5' RACE reads. The data contain around 41,000 distinct CDR3 sequences, 20% to 25% of them seen just once; the ten biggest clones take up approximately 7.2%.

The chain links TRBV20-1 to TRBJ2-1; 9 bases are shared with TRBD2. The specimen comprised PBMCs, sampled at follow-up. The TCR sequence derives from a female donor with early-stage non-small cell lung cancer. CDR3 amino acids: CSVSVAGLAGHNEQFF. DNA for the CDR3: TGCAGTGTTTCCGTAGCAGGGCTAGCGGGGCACAATGAGCAGTTCTTC.